This entry features one T cell receptor beta chain sequence. No cognate antigen has been identified for it. One base away lies a much larger clone, so this may be a sequencing read error. The sample is drawn from a study of type 1 regulatory T cells (dated by TCRdb to about 2021). Regarding the complete study: An in vitro protocol by which a Tr1-enriched, alloantigen-specific CD4 T cell product named T-allo10 was generated was characterized in the study. Patients with hematological malignancies who were receiving allogeneic hematopoietic stem cell transplantation were the group in which T-allo10 was being clinically evaluated.

This sample was sequenced with an Illumina MiSeq. TCRdb applied fastp at Q25 and MiXCR to the public reads, then kept only in-frame beta chains. Rows with one shared CDR3 protein collapse into an entry with the most common genes and DNA. Present in this sample are about 18,000 distinct CDR3 sequences, about 9.4% of which were seen just once. Jointly, the top ten make up approximately 2.5% of the sample. From its cysteine to its phenylalanine, the CDR3 spans 16 amino acids. CDR3 DNA only is kept here, 48 bases in frame from base 1. Taken from the germline V gene (reference sequence), the CDR1 and CDR2 loops are LGHDT and YNNKEL.

Sequencing was done on a sample of CD4+ T cells, either the whole sample or a sorted fraction (not recorded which). The chain uses TRBV3-1 and TRBJ2-7; 11 central nucleotides agree with TRBD2. This clonotype was sampled from a human donor in good health. CDR3 sequence: CASSHAGTSGSYERYF. The DNA sequence reads TGTGCCAGCAGCCATGCTGGGACTAGCGGTTCCTACGAGCGGTACTTC.